The following is a T cell receptor (beta chain) sequence with its context. The sample belongs to a study of blood T cell repertoires in COVID-19. Study at large: The analysed material was cDNA or gDNA that came from T cells, B-cell-depleted T cells, or PBMCs.

Seattle researchers signed up patients amid active infection and tracked them longitudinally. Method: immunoSEQ multiplex PCR; TCRdb's copy keeps in-frame clones and lacks some. In the table there are over 250,000 clones, approximately 89% of which are singletons. CDR1 and CDR2 (germline): MDHEN, SYDVKM. Trimming removed 2 bases from V and 3 bases from J; junction bases left unmatched: 6. The CDR3 contains 15 residues. The chain carries TRBV28 and TRBJ2-7; 8 bases are a match to TRBD1. Material: peripheral blood. The sequence was obtained from a woman under 40 with COVID-19, enrolled during active disease. CDR3 protein: CASSLTADRGYEQYF. The CDR3 DNA reads TGTGCCAGCAGTTTAACCGCAGACAGGGGCTACGAGCAGTACTTC.